This T cell receptor beta chain is from a study of shared clonotypes between healthy human individuals. The authors ran the assay at deep level. The replicate PCRs on unsorted PBMC were given 250 to 300 ng DNA, which is some 28,000 T cell genomes. Profiling relied on immunoSEQ multiplex PCR, and the TCRdb table lists in-frame clones only, not all of them. The repertoire consists of fewer than 700,000 clones, with around 76% occurring once and the leading ten covering more than 10%. The germline gives CDR1 MNHEY, CDR2 SMNVEV (reference sequence). The V end was cut by 5 bases, the J end by 5 bases, with 12 bases between. CDR3 length equals 13 residues.

Material for sequencing was PBMCs. V is TRBV27 and J is TRBJ2-5; no firm D call. The sequence derives from a middle-aged woman in good health. Some clones in this sample may be carry-over from other donors' samples. CDR3 nucleotide sequence: TGTGCCAGCAGTACCGTGTCAAGGGAGACCCAGTACTTC. Encoded protein: CASSTVSRETQYF.